A selection of T cell receptor beta chains follows, all from one sample in a study of cytomegalovirus exposure and HLA in healthy donors. TCRdb keeps only in-frame clones here, not all; method: immunoSEQ multiplex PCR. Here the sample spans around 140,000 clones, around 80% being singletons. The sample consisted of PBMCs. The receptors were gathered from a woman in her late teens or twenties in good health and CMV-seronegative. CDR3s include the opening cysteine and the closing phenylalanine or tryptophan. D genes are given only for firm matches. Expanded clones get a size class; other rows say once, few or many, or leave the size out.

abundance	d_gene	j_gene	v_gene	CDR3aa	CDR3nt
-	TRBD2	TRBJ2-3	TRBV25-1	CASRSTSPGGTDTQYF	TGTGCCAGCAGATCGACTAGCCCGGGGGGCACAGATACGCAGTATTTT
-	TRBD2	TRBJ2-5	TRBV5-1	CASSLNGGGETQYF	TGCGCCAGCAGCTTGAACGGGGGGGGAGAGACCCAGTACTTC
-	TRBD1	TRBJ2-1	TRBV6-5	CASSYQGAGEQFF	TGTGCCAGCAGTTACCAGGGGGCTGGTGAGCAGTTCTTC
-	TRBD1	TRBJ1-4	TRBV7-9	CASSLGLGRGNEKLFF	TGTGCCAGCAGCTTAGGATTAGGCAGGGGGAACGAAAAACTGTTTTTT
once	-	TRBJ2-3	TRBV11-3	CASSLAQGSDTQYF	TGTGCCAGCAGCTTGGCCCAGGGGTCAGATACGCAGTATTTT
few	-	TRBJ1-2	TRBV6-5	CASSYVGRATVGYTF	TGTGCCAGCAGTTACGTCGGGCGGGCGACCGTCGGCTACACCTTC
-	-	TRBJ2-6	TRBV7-6	CASSLAPRGAANVLTF	TGTGCCAGCAGCTTAGCCCCCCGGGGGGCGGCCAACGTCCTGACTTTC
-	-	TRBJ1-1	TRBV7-9	CASSSNSGRITEAFF	TGTGCCAGCAGCTCGAATAGCGGACGGATCACTGAAGCTTTCTTT
-	TRBD2	TRBJ2-1	TRBV6-5	CASSLTSGAYNEQFF	TGTGCCAGCAGTTTGACTAGCGGGGCTTACAATGAGCAGTTCTTC
-	TRBD1	TRBJ2-7	TRBV2	CASSDETGDYEQYF	TGTGCCAGCAGTGACGAGACAGGGGACTACGAGCAGTACTTC
-	TRBD1	TRBJ1-3	TRBV5-1	CASSLATGTPSGNTIYF	TGCGCCAGCAGCTTGGCGACAGGGACACCCTCTGGAAACACCATATATTTT
-	-	TRBJ1-3	TRBV7-9	CASSLVGTGSSGNTIYF	TGTGCCAGCAGCTTAGTTGGGACTGGGAGCTCTGGAAACACCATATATTTT
-	-	TRBJ1-5	TRBV6-1	CASRVSYNQPQHF	TGTGCCAGCAGGGTGAGCTACAATCAGCCCCAGCATTTT
-	-	TRBJ1-1	TRBV6-1	CASAGDHLGTEAFF	TGTGCCAGCGCAGGGGATCATCTAGGCACTGAAGCTTTCTTT
-	TRBD1	TRBJ2-5	TRBV9	CASSTRQGIDETQYF	TGTGCCAGCAGCACACGACAGGGTATCGATGAGACCCAGTACTTC
few	-	TRBJ1-2	TRBV9	CASSVRGSDYGYTF	TGTGCCAGCAGCGTCCGGGGGTCGGACTATGGCTACACCTTC
-	-	TRBJ1-1	TRBV29-1	CSGDSSDRTEAFF	TGCAGCGGCGACAGTTCGGATCGCACTGAAGCTTTCTTT
once	TRBD2	TRBJ2-1	TRBV29-1	CSVYRGRANEQFF	TGCAGCGTTTACCGGGGGAGGGCCAATGAGCAGTTCTTC
-	TRBD1	TRBJ2-5	TRBV4-1	CASSQADRGVVQETQYF	TGCGCCAGCAGCCAAGCCGACAGGGGGGTAGTTCAAGAGACCCAGTACTTC
-	-	TRBJ1-1	TRBV5-1	CASSLGQHTEAFF	TGCGCCAGCAGCTTGGGACAGCACACTGAAGCTTTCTTT
-	-	TRBJ1-1	TRBV5-5	CASRRVGQTEAFF	TGTGCCAGCAGACGAGTAGGACAGACTGAAGCTTTCTTT
-	TRBD2	TRBJ2-3	TRBV30	CAWRGLAGGTDTQYF	TGTGCCTGGAGGGGACTGGCGGGGGGCACAGATACGCAGTATTTT
-	-	TRBJ1-3	TRBV30	CAWKENRQGKQGNTIYF	TGTGCCTGGAAAGAAAATAGGCAGGGCAAGCAGGGAAACACCATATATTTT
-	-	TRBJ2-5	TRBV10-1	CASSESWRGETQYF	TGCGCCAGCAGTGAGTCCTGGAGGGGAGAGACCCAGTACTTC